Described below is a single TCR beta chain sequence and its context. This table comes from immunoSEQ multiplex PCR, and its TCRdb copy is limited to in-frame clones, with some not included. The table shows about 170,000 clones, with 90% to 95% occurring only once. The data belong to a study of control samples from healthy donors and cancer patients. The clonotype originates from a woman aged 18-30 years in good health. What was sequenced was blood.

The CDR3 spells CASSQPGTGVTEAFF. For the CDR3, the DNA is TGTGCCAGCAGCCAACCGGGGACAGGGGTGACTGAAGCTTTCTTT. V usage is TRBV14 and J usage is TRBJ1-1, with 10 bases lining up with TRBD1. The V and J ends lost 2 bases and 5 bases, in that order; junction bases with no gene match: 5. Germline lookup yields CDR1 SGHDN and CDR2 FVKESK. This CDR3 is built from 15 residues.